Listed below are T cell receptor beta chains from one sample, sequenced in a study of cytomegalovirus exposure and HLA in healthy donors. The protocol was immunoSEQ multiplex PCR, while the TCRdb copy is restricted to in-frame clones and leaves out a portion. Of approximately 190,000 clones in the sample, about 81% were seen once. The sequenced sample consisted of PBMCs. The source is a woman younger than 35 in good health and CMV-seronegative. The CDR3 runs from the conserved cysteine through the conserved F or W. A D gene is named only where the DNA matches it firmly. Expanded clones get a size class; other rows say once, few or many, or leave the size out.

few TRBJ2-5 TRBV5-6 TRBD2 TGTGCCAGCAGCTCACTAGCGGCGTACCAAGAGACCCAGTACTTC CASSSLAAYQETQYF
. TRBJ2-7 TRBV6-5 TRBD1 TGTGCCAGCAGAGGGGGGACAGGGATGGGTGAGCAGTACTTC CASRGGTGMGEQYF
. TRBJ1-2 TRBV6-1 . TGTGCCAGCAGTGAAGCTCGGGGGTATGGCTACACCTTC CASSEARGYGYTF
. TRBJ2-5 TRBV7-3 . TGTGCCAGCAGCTTAATAGGTGGGGGGACTGAAGAGACCCAGTACTTC CASSLIGGGTEETQYF
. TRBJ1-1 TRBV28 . TGTGCCAGCACAGGGGTCGCAGCTTTCTTT CASTGVAAFF
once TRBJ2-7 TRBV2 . TGTGCCAGCAGTGCCGACTACTACGAGCAGTACTTC CASSADYYEQYF
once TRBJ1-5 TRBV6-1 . TGTACCAGCAGGGACCCGGGGTATAGCAATCAGCCCCAGCATTTT CTSRDPGYSNQPQHF
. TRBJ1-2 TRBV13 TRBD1 TGTGCCAGCAGCTTCCGGGGACAGGGTGAAGGCTACACCTTC CASSFRGQGEGYTF
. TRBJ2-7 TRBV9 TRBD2 TGTGCCAGCAGCGGGGGACTAGGGCTCGGCGAGCAGTACTTC CASSGGLGLGEQYF
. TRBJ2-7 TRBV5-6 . TGTGCCAGCAGCTTGGTTGGCCAGTCCTCCCCCGAGCAGTACTTC CASSLVGQSSPEQYF
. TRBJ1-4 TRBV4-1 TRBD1 TGCGCCAGCAGCCAACATTCCCCGGGGACAGGGAACCCAACTAATGAAAAACTGTTTTTT CASSQHSPGTGNPTNEKLFF
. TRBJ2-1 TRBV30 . TGTGCCTGGAGTGGGGTAAGCGGTGAGCAGTTCTTC CAWSGVSGEQFF
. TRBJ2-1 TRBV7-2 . TGTGCCAGCAGCTACCAACAATACAATGAGCAGTTCTTC CASSYQQYNEQFF
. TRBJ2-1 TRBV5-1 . TGCGCCAGCAGCTTGGCCCCGGGCAATGAGCAGTTCTTC CASSLAPGNEQFF
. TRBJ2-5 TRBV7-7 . TGTGCCAGCAGCTTATCTTTGGGGGCTCGAGAGACCCAGTACTTC CASSLSLGARETQYF
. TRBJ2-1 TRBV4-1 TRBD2 TGCGCCAGCAGCCCTACTGCGGGCGGGAGTACCTATGAGCAGTTCTTC CASSPTAGGSTYEQFF
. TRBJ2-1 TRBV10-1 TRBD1 TGCGCCAGCACTCCGACAGGGTACAATGAGCAGTTCTTC CASTPTGYNEQFF
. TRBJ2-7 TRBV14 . TGTGCCAGCAGTCTTCTGAAAGGGGTAGAGCAGTACTTC CASSLLKGVEQYF
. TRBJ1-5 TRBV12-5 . TGTGCTAGTGCAGGGGAATTTGAAAGCAATCAGCCCCAGCATTTT CASAGEFESNQPQHF
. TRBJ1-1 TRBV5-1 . TGCGCCAGCAGCTTGGTCGGAGGGGACACTGAAGCTTTCTTT CASSLVGGDTEAFF
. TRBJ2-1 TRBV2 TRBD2 TGTGCCAGCAGTGAAGTGACTAGCGGTCTAGAGCAGTTCTTC CASSEVTSGLEQFF
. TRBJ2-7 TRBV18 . TGTGCCAGCTCACCCCGGACAGTATCCTACGAGCAGTACTTC CASSPRTVSYEQYF
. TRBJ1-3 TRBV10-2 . TGCGCCAGCAGGGTCCCCAGGGGTCTTGGGAACACCATATATTTT CASRVPRGLGNTIYF
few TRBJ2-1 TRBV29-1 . TGCAGTCCCAGGGGAGACAACAATGAGCAGTTCTTC CSPRGDNNEQFF
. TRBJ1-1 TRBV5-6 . TGTGCCAGTATCAGGGGTAACACTGAAGCTTTCTTT CASIRGNTEAFF
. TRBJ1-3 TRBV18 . TGTGCCAGCTCAGAGGGACTGAACTCTGGAAACACCATATATTTT CASSEGLNSGNTIYF
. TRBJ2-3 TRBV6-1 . TGTGCCAGCAGTGTTGGGCTAAGTAGCACAGATACGCAGTATTTT CASSVGLSSTDTQYF
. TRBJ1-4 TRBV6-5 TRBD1 TGTGCCAGCAGTTCCTTCGACAGGGTTGGAGAAAAACTGTTTTTT CASSSFDRVGEKLFF
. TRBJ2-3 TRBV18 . TGTGCCAGCTCACAGATCCTCAGGGATACGCAGTATTTT CASSQILRDTQYF
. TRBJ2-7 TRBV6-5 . TGTGCCAGCAGTTACTCCGAATCCCAGAACGAGCAGTACTTC CASSYSESQNEQYF
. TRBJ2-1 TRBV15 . TGTGCCACCAGCAGACATTACAATGAGCAGTTCTTC CATSRHYNEQFF
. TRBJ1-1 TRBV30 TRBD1 TGTGCCTGGAGCATGGACAGGGGGACTGAAGCTTTCTTT CAWSMDRGTEAFF
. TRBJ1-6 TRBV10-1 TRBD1 TGCGCCAGTAACAGGGGAGTCGGTTCACCCCTCCACTTT CASNRGVGSPLHF
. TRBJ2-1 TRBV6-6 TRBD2 TGTGCCAGCAGCCCCAGCGGGAGCTCCTACAATGAGCAGTTCTTC CASSPSGSSYNEQFF
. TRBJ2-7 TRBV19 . TGTGCCAGTAGTACACTGACAGGTGGGAACGGCGAGCAGTACTTC CASSTLTGGNGEQYF
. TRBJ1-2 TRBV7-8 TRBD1 TGTGCCAGCAGCTACAGGGGCGATGGCTACACCTTC CASSYRGDGYTF
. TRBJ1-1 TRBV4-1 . TGCGCCAGCAGCCAAGGCGGCGGGCACACTGAAGCTTTCTTT CASSQGGGHTEAFF
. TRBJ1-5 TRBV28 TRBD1 TGTGCCAGCGGTCCGGGACAGGGCAATCAGCCCCAGCATTTT CASGPGQGNQPQHF
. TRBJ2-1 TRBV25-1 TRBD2 TGTGCCAGCAGTTATAGCGGGGGGAATTACAATGAGCAGTTCTTC CASSYSGGNYNEQFF
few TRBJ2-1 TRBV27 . TGTGCCAGCAGTTCGTTAGGGACTCTGGTTCAGCAGTTCTTC CASSSLGTLVQQFF
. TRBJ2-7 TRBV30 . TGTGCCTGGAGTGTAAATTCGGGACAATACGAGCAGTACTTC CAWSVNSGQYEQYF
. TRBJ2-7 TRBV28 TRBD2 TGTGCCAGCAGTACAATGGGACTAGCGGAAAACGAGCAGTACTTC CASSTMGLAENEQYF
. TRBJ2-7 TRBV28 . TGTGCCAGCAGTTTAATGGCTTCAATCTACGAGCAGTACTTC CASSLMASIYEQYF
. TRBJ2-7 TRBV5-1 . TGCGCCAGCAGCTTGGGGGACACAAAGAACTACGAGCAGTACTTC CASSLGDTKNYEQYF
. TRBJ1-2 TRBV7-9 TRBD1 TGTGCCAGCAGCCCCGGGACAGGTTTCTATGGCTACACCTTC CASSPGTGFYGYTF